The 4 T cell receptor beta chains listed next were all sequenced from one sample in a study of blood T cell repertoires in COVID-19. Method: immunoSEQ multiplex PCR; TCRdb's copy keeps in-frame clones and lacks some. The data show about 460,000 clones, with around 85% seen just once and 6.5% to 8.5% held by the top ten. The sample taken for sequencing was PBMCs or T cells enriched from blood (not recorded which). The receptors were sampled from a woman aged 60-75 years who had recovered from COVID-19.

The chain joins TRBV7-2 to TRBJ2-1; 7 nucleotides line up with TRBD2. The CDR3 extends over 16 amino acids. Losses at the gene ends were 5 bases for V and 4 bases for J; bases not matched to a gene: 11. Looked up from germline, CDR1 is SGHTA and CDR2 is FQGNSA. The CDR3 loop is CASSQLAGVLYNEQFF. DNA of the CDR3: TGTGCCAGCAGCCAGTTAGCGGGCGTCTTATACAATGAGCAGTTCTTC.

There are a few counts of this clone. The chain joins TRBV11-2 to TRBJ1-5, with D perhaps matching TRBD1 (5 bases). The germline CDR1 and CDR2 sequences are SGHAT and FQNNGV. CDR3 length equals 13 residues. The V gene lost 2 bases and the J gene lost 6 bases, with 8 bases spanning the gap. CDR3 protein: CASSLQGTQPQHF. CDR3 DNA: TGTGCCAGCAGCTTACAGGGAACTCAGCCCCAGCATTTT.

The chain combines TRBV10-3 with TRBJ2-1; 10 nucleotides match TRBD1. Germline CDR1 reads ENHRY; CDR2 reads SYGVKD. The CDR3 has 14 residues. V was pared by 4 bases and J by 8 bases, with 5 bases of the junction left unmatched. The CDR3 region is CAISVETGGYEQFF. Here the CDR3 DNA reads TGTGCCATCAGTGTCGAGACAGGGGGCTATGAGCAGTTCTTC.

The genes are TRBV5-1 and TRBJ2-1, with D possibly TRBD1 on 7 matching bases. There are 13 residues in the CDR3. Germline V gene data show CDR1 as SGHRS and CDR2 as YFSETQ. Trimming stripped 4 bases from V and 9 bases from J, with 14 bases between. CDR3 sequence (DNA): TGCGCCAGCAGCGATCAGGGGGGTAGTGAGCAGTTCTTC. This sequence encodes CASSDQGGSEQFF.